This note documents a single TCR beta chain sequence. Its antigen is unidentified. Prior autoimmune disease or systemic immunosuppression barred patients. This record belongs to a study of OX40 agonist ivuxolimab in advanced cancers. General study points: Dose levels from 0.1 to 3.0 mg/kg saw CD4+ and CD8+ blood T cells expand clonally by week 6. The mean number of expanded clones was higher in CD8+ T cells than in CD4+.

From germline, CDR1 is SGHNT and CDR2 YYREEE (reference sequence). This CDR3 comprises 14 residues. V gave up 1 base and J gave up 6 bases; unmatched junction bases: 5. Produced via immunoSEQ multiplex PCR; TCRdb's table is partial and in-frame only. The sample yields some 69,000 clones, 70% to 90% seen once. This chain uses TRBV5-4 with TRBJ2-3; TRBD2 matches 7 bases. The TCR comes from an adult with an advanced solid tumor such as melanoma, head and neck, liver or kidney cancer. The sequenced sample was CD4+ or CD8+ T cells sorted from blood, obtained in a trial of the OX40 agonist ivuxolimab. In DNA, the CDR3 is TGTGCCAGCAGCTTGCGACTAGCCTCGGATACGCAGTATTTT. Residues: CASSLRLASDTQYF.